These T cell receptor beta chains were read from a single sample in a study of T cells in Graves' hyperthyroidism and ophthalmopathy. TCRdb reprocessed the multiplex PCR reads via MiXCR and lists one record per CDR3 protein. The sample records 560,000 or so distinct CDR3 sequences, more than 45% being singletons. Material: peripheral blood or thyroid tissue (not recorded which). These receptors were taken from a woman aged 18-35 years with Graves' hyperthyroidism. The CDR3 runs from the conserved cysteine through the conserved F or W. D genes are given only for firm matches. Some rows mark clone size as missing; the rest say once, few, many or name a class of expanded clone.

j_gene: TRBJ1-2
abundance: many
v_gene: TRBV2
d_gene: NA
CDR3nt: TGTGCCAGCAGGGAACACAACAGCTATGGCTACACCTTC
CDR3aa: CASREHNSYGYTF

j_gene: TRBJ1-2
abundance: many
v_gene: TRBV5-6
d_gene: NA
CDR3nt: TGTGCCAGCAGCCCGCCGGGCTACACCTTC
CDR3aa: CASSPPGYTF

j_gene: TRBJ2-1
abundance: NA
v_gene: TRBV2
d_gene: TRBD2
CDR3nt: TGTGCCAGCAGTGAGACGGCTAGCGGTAACAATGAGCAGCACTTC
CDR3aa: CASSETASGNNEQHF

j_gene: TRBJ1-5
abundance: NA
v_gene: TRBV2
d_gene: TRBD1
CDR3nt: TGTGCCAGCAGTTACCGCGCAGGGGGCGATCAGCCCCAGCATTTT
CDR3aa: CASSYRAGGDQPQHF

j_gene: TRBJ1-2
abundance: NA
v_gene: TRBV2
d_gene: TRBD1
CDR3nt: TGTGCCAGCCAAACAAGGACAGGGGATGGTGACTACACCTTC
CDR3aa: CASQTRTGDGDYTF

j_gene: TRBJ1-6
abundance: NA
v_gene: TRBV9
d_gene: TRBD1
CDR3nt: TGTGCCAGCAGCGGTCGGGACAGCTCTTCACCCCTCCACTTT
CDR3aa: CASSGRDSSSPLHF

j_gene: TRBJ2-5
abundance: NA
v_gene: TRBV7-2
d_gene: TRBD1
CDR3nt: TGTGCCAGCAGCTTTACAGGGGGTAGTCAGCCCCAGTACTTC
CDR3aa: CASSFTGGSQPQYF

j_gene: TRBJ2-5
abundance: many
v_gene: TRBV29-1
d_gene: TRBD2
CDR3nt: TGCAGCGTGGGGGAAAGGACTAGCGGGATAGAGACCCAGTACTTC
CDR3aa: CSVGERTSGIETQYF

j_gene: TRBJ2-5
abundance: once
v_gene: TRBV29-1
d_gene: TRBD2
CDR3nt: TGCAGCGTACACGGGACTAGCGGCCGGACCCAGTACTTC
CDR3aa: CSVHGTSGRTQYF

j_gene: TRBJ1-1
abundance: many
v_gene: TRBV7-8
d_gene: NA
CDR3nt: TGTGCCAGCAGCTCTGCCCTTGACAACAGAGTTGAAGCTTTCTTT
CDR3aa: CASSSALDNRVEAFF

j_gene: TRBJ1-5
abundance: few
v_gene: TRBV14
d_gene: NA
CDR3nt: TGTGCCAGCAGCCAAGACAGGCGCAATCAGCCCCAGCATTTT
CDR3aa: CASSQDRRNQPQHF

j_gene: TRBJ2-7
abundance: many
v_gene: TRBV11-2
d_gene: NA
CDR3nt: TGTGCCAGCAGCTTCGGCGGGGCGAGCGAGCAGTACTTC
CDR3aa: CASSFGGASEQYF

j_gene: TRBJ1-1
abundance: few
v_gene: TRBV19
d_gene: NA
CDR3nt: TGTGCCAGTAGTATCTCTACGGACGATATCGAAGCTTTCTTT
CDR3aa: CASSISTDDIEAFF

j_gene: TRBJ2-7
abundance: few
v_gene: TRBV2
d_gene: TRBD2
CDR3nt: TGTGCCAGCAGAGATGGGAGGGAAGAGCAGTACTTC
CDR3aa: CASRDGREEQYF

j_gene: TRBJ1-1
abundance: few
v_gene: TRBV19
d_gene: TRBD1
CDR3nt: TGTGCCAGTAGTATCACAGGGGTCAACACTGAAGCTTTCTTT
CDR3aa: CASSITGVNTEAFF

j_gene: TRBJ1-2
abundance: few
v_gene: TRBV5-4
d_gene: TRBD1
CDR3nt: TGTGCCAGCAGCTCGGCCTCGACAGGGAACTATGGCTACACCTTC
CDR3aa: CASSSASTGNYGYTF

j_gene: TRBJ1-2
abundance: many
v_gene: TRBV7-2
d_gene: NA
CDR3nt: TGTGCCAGCAGTCTTTGGGGTGGATATGGCTACACCTTC
CDR3aa: CASSLWGGYGYTF

j_gene: TRBJ2-7
abundance: NA
v_gene: TRBV11-2
d_gene: TRBD2
CDR3nt: TGTGCCAGCAGCTCGCAGCGCGGGAGGGCCTACGAGCAGTACTTC
CDR3aa: CASSSQRGRAYEQYF

j_gene: TRBJ2-2
abundance: few
v_gene: TRBV2
d_gene: NA
CDR3nt: TGTGCCAGCGACCGGATTGGCGGAGGCGGCGGGGAGCTGTTTTTT
CDR3aa: CASDRIGGGGGELFF

j_gene: TRBJ2-5
abundance: few
v_gene: TRBV7-2
d_gene: NA
CDR3nt: TGTGCCAGCAGCCAAGGCCGTATCCAAGAGACCCAGTACTTC
CDR3aa: CASSQGRIQETQYF

j_gene: TRBJ1-6
abundance: NA
v_gene: TRBV20-1
d_gene: NA
CDR3nt: TGCAGTGCTAGACCGGGACCTTATAATTCACCCCTCCACTTT
CDR3aa: CSARPGPYNSPLHF

j_gene: TRBJ1-2
abundance: many
v_gene: TRBV14
d_gene: NA
CDR3nt: TGTGCCAGCAGCCAGATCGGGGGCTATGGCTACACCTTC
CDR3aa: CASSQIGGYGYTF

j_gene: TRBJ1-2
abundance: NA
v_gene: TRBV6-5
d_gene: NA
CDR3nt: TGTGCCAGCAGTTCAGACAGGGGCTACACCTTC
CDR3aa: CASSSDRGYTF

j_gene: TRBJ1-2
abundance: many
v_gene: TRBV29-1
d_gene: NA
CDR3nt: TGCAGCGTTGCAGCAGACGCAAATGGCTACACCTTC
CDR3aa: CSVAADANGYTF

j_gene: TRBJ2-5
abundance: NA
v_gene: TRBV7-3
d_gene: NA
CDR3nt: TGCGCCAGCAGCCAAGAACCCTCCTCACCCTGGGGAGAGACCCAGTACTTC
CDR3aa: CASSQEPSSPWGETQYF

j_gene: TRBJ2-5
abundance: NA
v_gene: TRBV7-8
d_gene: NA
CDR3nt: TGTGCCAGCAGCGGACAGTCCCTGTGGTTC
CDR3aa: CASSGQSLWF

j_gene: TRBJ2-7
abundance: NA
v_gene: TRBV7-9
d_gene: NA
CDR3nt: TGCGCCAGCAGCAGGGGACACGAGCAGTACTTC
CDR3aa: CASSRGHEQYF

j_gene: TRBJ2-5
abundance: NA
v_gene: TRBV5-1
d_gene: NA
CDR3nt: TGCGCCAGCAGCTTGTGGCAAGAGACCCAGTACTTC
CDR3aa: CASSLWQETQYF

j_gene: TRBJ1-5
abundance: NA
v_gene: TRBV15
d_gene: NA
CDR3nt: TGTGCCACCAGCAGAGAACCAGATACGCAGCATTTT
CDR3aa: CATSREPDTQHF

j_gene: TRBJ1-4
abundance: few
v_gene: TRBV7-2
d_gene: NA
CDR3nt: TGTGCCAGCAGAAGAAGAGAAGGAAAACTGTTTTTT
CDR3aa: CASRRREGKLFF

j_gene: TRBJ1-1
abundance: NA
v_gene: TRBV29-1
d_gene: NA
CDR3nt: TGCAGCATAGTAGGCATGAACACTGAAGCTTTCTTT
CDR3aa: CSIVGMNTEAFF

j_gene: TRBJ1-6
abundance: NA
v_gene: TRBV7-2
d_gene: NA
CDR3nt: TGTGCCAGCAGCCAAGATCTGGGGGCGCATTCACCCCTCCACTTT
CDR3aa: CASSQDLGAHSPLHF

j_gene: TRBJ1-1
abundance: many
v_gene: TRBV15
d_gene: NA
CDR3nt: TGTGCCACCAGCAGCCGCCGGGGGGGCGACACTGAAGCTTTCTTT
CDR3aa: CATSSRRGGDTEAFF

j_gene: TRBJ2-6
abundance: NA
v_gene: TRBV7-9
d_gene: NA
CDR3nt: TGTGCCAGCAGCCCAGATGCCGGGGCCAACGTCCTGACTTTC
CDR3aa: CASSPDAGANVLTF

j_gene: TRBJ2-7
abundance: few
v_gene: TRBV6-5
d_gene: NA
CDR3nt: TGTGCCAGCAGCGTGGGGCTCCCTAATCGCGAGCAGTACTTC
CDR3aa: CASSVGLPNREQYF

j_gene: TRBJ1-5
abundance: many
v_gene: TRBV24-1
d_gene: NA
CDR3nt: TGTGCCACCAGTGATAACGGGCGCGGGACTAATCAGCCCCAGCATTTT
CDR3aa: CATSDNGRGTNQPQHF

j_gene: TRBJ2-2
abundance: NA
v_gene: TRBV7-2
d_gene: NA
CDR3nt: TGTGCCAGCAGCTTAGGGGTGGAGGAGCTGTTTTTT
CDR3aa: CASSLGVEELFF

j_gene: TRBJ2-7
abundance: NA
v_gene: TRBV7-8
d_gene: TRBD2
CDR3nt: TGTGCCAGCAGCTTAGCAACTAGCGGGGTCCCTGGGAACGAGCAGTACTTC
CDR3aa: CASSLATSGVPGNEQYF

j_gene: TRBJ1-2
abundance: once
v_gene: TRBV7-1
d_gene: NA
CDR3nt: TGTGCCAGCGCACAGTGGGCGCTTGGCTACACCTTC
CDR3aa: CASAQWALGYTF

j_gene: TRBJ2-3
abundance: NA
v_gene: TRBV29-1
d_gene: NA
CDR3nt: TGCAGCGTTGAGGAGGCTGGAGATACGCAGTATTTT
CDR3aa: CSVEEAGDTQYF

j_gene: TRBJ1-6
abundance: many
v_gene: TRBV7-9
d_gene: NA
CDR3nt: TGTGCCAGCAGCTTCGGGGCGAATTCACCCCTCCACTTT
CDR3aa: CASSFGANSPLHF

j_gene: TRBJ1-2
abundance: many
v_gene: TRBV2
d_gene: TRBD1
CDR3nt: TGTGCCAGCAGTGAAAGGACAGGGGAACATGGCTACACCTTC
CDR3aa: CASSERTGEHGYTF

j_gene: TRBJ1-6
abundance: NA
v_gene: TRBV10-3
d_gene: NA
CDR3nt: TGTGCCATCAGTGAGGTTGGGACAAATTCACCCCTCCACTTT
CDR3aa: CAISEVGTNSPLHF